These T cell receptor beta chains were read from a single sample in a study of OX40 agonist ivuxolimab in advanced cancers. Assay used: immunoSEQ multiplex PCR; TCRdb lists only in-frame clones, some missing. The data hold about 77,000 clones, with about four fifths observed a single time. Sequenced material: CD4+ or CD8+ T cells sorted from blood, taken in a trial of the OX40 agonist ivuxolimab. Receptors originate from an adult with an advanced solid tumor such as melanoma, head and neck, liver or kidney cancer. Each CDR3 is given with its conserved first and last residue. Each record gives: D gene, clone size, V gene, J gene, CDR3 DNA, CDR3 protein. The D gene is left open where the match is weak. Clone size, where shown, is once, few, many, or a class for clones that have expanded.

>-|-|TRBV5-1|TRBJ1-2
TGCGCCAGCAGCTTGGGATTTGGCGACTATGGCTACACCTTC
CASSLGFGDYGYTF
>-|once|TRBV6-5|TRBJ1-1
TGTGCCAGCAGTTACGGAGGAACTGAAGCTTTCTTT
CASSYGGTEAFF
>-|-|TRBV10-3|TRBJ2-1
TGTGCCATCAGTGACCTCGGGGGATCCTACAATGAGCAGTTCTTC
CAISDLGGSYNEQFF
>-|-|TRBV4-1|TRBJ2-1
TGCGCCAGCAGCCAAGAGGAGGTTATTGAGCAGTTCTTC
CASSQEEVIEQFF
>TRBD1|-|TRBV10-1|TRBJ2-5
TGCGCCAGCAGTGGACAGGGGCAAGAGACCCAGTACTTC
CASSGQGQETQYF
>TRBD1|-|TRBV27|TRBJ1-5
TGTGCCAGCAGTTTGGGACAGGGGGTCAATCAGCCCCAGCATTTT
CASSLGQGVNQPQHF
>-|few|TRBV29-1|TRBJ1-1
TGCAGCGTTGAGCAGGGCAGGGGCACTGAAGCTTTCTTT
CSVEQGRGTEAFF
>-|-|TRBV18|TRBJ2-2
TGTGCCAGCTCAGTGGGACACGCGAACACCGGGGAGCTGTTTTTT
CASSVGHANTGELFF
>-|-|TRBV5-1|TRBJ2-5
TGCGCCAGCAGCAGAGCCTACCAAGAGACCCAGTACTTC
CASSRAYQETQYF
>-|few|TRBV7-9|TRBJ2-2
TGTGCCAGCAGCTTTCTGGCGGTTAACACCGGGGAGCTGTTTTTT
CASSFLAVNTGELFF
>-|-|TRBV27|TRBJ1-5
TGTGCCAGCAGTACCCCGGGTCTCAATCAGCCCCAGCATTTT
CASSTPGLNQPQHF
>-|-|TRBV7-6|TRBJ2-3
TGTGCCAGCAGCAGGAGACAGAGTACTAGCACAGATACGCAGTATTTT
CASSRRQSTSTDTQYF
>TRBD1|-|TRBV5-1|TRBJ1-3
TGCGCCAGTACACCGGGACAGCTCTCTGGAAACACCATATATTTT
CASTPGQLSGNTIYF
>-|-|TRBV18|TRBJ1-2
TGTGCCAGCTCACTCGTGGACCAAGGGGATGGCTACACCTTC
CASSLVDQGDGYTF
>-|-|TRBV5-8|TRBJ1-5
TGTGCCAGCGGGGGGTCGGGCAATCAGCCCCAGCATTTT
CASGGSGNQPQHF
>-|few|TRBV28|TRBJ1-2
TGTGCCAGCAGTTTCGAGGCCAGGAACTACACCTTC
CASSFEARNYTF
>-|-|TRBV7-2|TRBJ2-7
TGTGCCAGCAGCCGATCCACCTCTGGTGCCTACGAGCAGTACTTC
CASSRSTSGAYEQYF
>-|-|TRBV29-1|TRBJ2-5
TGCAGCGTTGAACAGGTTGAAGAGACCCAGTACTTC
CSVEQVEETQYF
>-|-|TRBV7-8|TRBJ2-5
TGTGCCAGCAGCTTCACGGATCAAGAGACCCAGTACTTC
CASSFTDQETQYF
>TRBD2|-|TRBV29-1|TRBJ2-3
TGCAGCGCTTCCGGGACTAGGCTTTCGAGGCAGTATTTT
CSASGTRLSRQYF
>-|-|TRBV28|TRBJ2-1
TGTGCCAGCAGGTTCAGGCGCGATGAGCAGTTCTTC
CASRFRRDEQFF
>TRBD1|-|TRBV28|TRBJ1-2
TGTGCCAGCAGTCCACAGGGGAACTATGGCTACACCTTC
CASSPQGNYGYTF
>TRBD1|few|TRBV29-1|TRBJ1-3
TGCAGCGTTTCGATACAGGGGGCTGGAAACACCATATATTTT
CSVSIQGAGNTIYF
>-|-|TRBV2|TRBJ1-3
TGTGCCAGCAGTCAAAGTATAAGGTTCTCTGGAAACACCATATATTTT
CASSQSIRFSGNTIYF
>-|-|TRBV2|TRBJ2-3
TGTGCCAGCAGACCCACGGGAGACAGGGGCACAGATACGCAGTATTTT
CASRPTGDRGTDTQYF
>TRBD1|-|TRBV5-1|TRBJ2-7
TGCGCCAGCAGCAAAACAGGGGGACAGGGGGCCGAGCAGTACTTC
CASSKTGGQGAEQYF
>TRBD1|-|TRBV2|TRBJ1-2
TGTGCCAGCAGTTTACAGGGGGCAGAGTATGGCTACACCTTC
CASSLQGAEYGYTF
>-|-|TRBV2|TRBJ2-1
TGTGCCAGCAGTGAAGGTATACTAGGCTACAATGAGCAGTTCTTC
CASSEGILGYNEQFF
>-|-|TRBV15|TRBJ1-5
TGTGCCACCAGTTCGAACCCTCGGACAGAGCGGGGGCAGCCCCAGCATTTT
CATSSNPRTERGQPQHF
>TRBD2|-|TRBV9|TRBJ2-3
TGTGCCAGCAGCGTAGTTGGGCTAGCGGGGGGCTTAGATACGCAGTATTTT
CASSVVGLAGGLDTQYF
>TRBD2|-|TRBV27|TRBJ2-3
TGTGCCAGCCTCCGCCTAGCGGGGGGCACAGATACGCAGTATTTT
CASLRLAGGTDTQYF
>-|-|TRBV19|TRBJ2-7
TGTGCCAGTAGCGCTTTTGGTCTGGAGGAGCAGTACTTC
CASSAFGLEEQYF
>-|-|TRBV28|TRBJ2-7
TGTGCCAGCAGCTTTGCGAGTGAGCAGTACTTC
CASSFASEQYF
>-|once|TRBV5-4|TRBJ2-4
TGTGCCAGCAGCTTGATTTCCCCGGGGGCGATAGACATTCAGTACTTC
CASSLISPGAIDIQYF
>-|-|TRBV11-1|TRBJ1-1
TGTGCCAGCAGCTCCACCAAGGGGACCACTGAAGCTTTCTTT
CASSSTKGTTEAFF
>TRBD1|-|TRBV2|TRBJ2-7
TGTGCCAGCAGGGGACAGGGCTCCGAGCAGTACTTC
CASRGQGSEQYF
>TRBD1|-|TRBV4-1|TRBJ1-5
TGCGCCAGCAGCCAGGGGACAGGGAATTTGCGCAATCAGCCCCAGCATTTT
CASSQGTGNLRNQPQHF
>TRBD1|-|TRBV10-3|TRBJ2-2
TGTGCCATCAGGCAGGACAGGGCCACCGGGGAGCTGTTTTTT
CAIRQDRATGELFF
>-|-|TRBV6-5|TRBJ1-1
TGTGCCAGCAGTTACCTGCCTTCTAACACTGAAGCTTTCTTT
CASSYLPSNTEAFF
>-|-|TRBV28|TRBJ1-4
TGTGCCAGCAGTTTACGGCAGGGTCGCGCAACTAATGAAAAACTGTTTTTT
CASSLRQGRATNEKLFF
>-|-|TRBV4-1|TRBJ1-5
TGCGCCAGCAGCCAAGATGGGAAGGGGGATCGTCGGAATCAGCCCCAGCATTTT
CASSQDGKGDRRNQPQHF
>TRBD1|-|TRBV7-8|TRBJ2-2
TGTGCCAGCAGCTTAGCCCAGGCCGTTTCGGACAGGGGGCACACCGGGGAGCTGTTTTTT
CASSLAQAVSDRGHTGELFF
>-|-|TRBV6-5|TRBJ1-4
TGTGCCAGCAGGTCCTGGGACGCAACTAATGAAAAACTGTTTTTT
CASRSWDATNEKLFF
>-|-|TRBV5-6|TRBJ2-2
TGTGCCAGCAGCACGGTCACCGGGGAGCTGTTTTTT
CASSTVTGELFF
>-|-|TRBV4-1|TRBJ2-3
TGCGCCAGCAGCCAAGATAGCCCTAGCACAGATACGCAGTATTTT
CASSQDSPSTDTQYF
>TRBD1|few|TRBV7-9|TRBJ1-6
TGTGCCAGCAGGCGGACAGGGGAGGGTTCACCCCTCCACTTT
CASRRTGEGSPLHF